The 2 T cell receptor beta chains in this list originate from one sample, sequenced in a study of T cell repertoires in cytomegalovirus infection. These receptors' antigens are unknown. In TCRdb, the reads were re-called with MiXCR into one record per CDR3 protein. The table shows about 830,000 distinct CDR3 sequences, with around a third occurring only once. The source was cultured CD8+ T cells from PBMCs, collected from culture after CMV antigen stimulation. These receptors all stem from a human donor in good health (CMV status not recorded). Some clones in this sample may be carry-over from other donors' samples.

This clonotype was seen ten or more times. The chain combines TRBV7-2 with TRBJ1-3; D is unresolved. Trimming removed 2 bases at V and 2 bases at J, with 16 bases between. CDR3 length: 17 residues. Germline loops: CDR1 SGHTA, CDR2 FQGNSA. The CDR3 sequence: CASSLIPYVGPGNTIYF. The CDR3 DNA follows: TGTGCCAGCAGCTTAATTCCTTACGTGGGTCCTGGAAACACCATATATTTT.

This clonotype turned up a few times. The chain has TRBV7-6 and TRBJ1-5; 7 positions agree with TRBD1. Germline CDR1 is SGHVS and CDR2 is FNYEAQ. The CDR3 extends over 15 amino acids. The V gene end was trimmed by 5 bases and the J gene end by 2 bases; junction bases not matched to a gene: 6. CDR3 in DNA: TGTGCCAGCAGCGACGACAGGGATGGCAATCAGCCCCAGCATTTT. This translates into CASSDDRDGNQPQHF.